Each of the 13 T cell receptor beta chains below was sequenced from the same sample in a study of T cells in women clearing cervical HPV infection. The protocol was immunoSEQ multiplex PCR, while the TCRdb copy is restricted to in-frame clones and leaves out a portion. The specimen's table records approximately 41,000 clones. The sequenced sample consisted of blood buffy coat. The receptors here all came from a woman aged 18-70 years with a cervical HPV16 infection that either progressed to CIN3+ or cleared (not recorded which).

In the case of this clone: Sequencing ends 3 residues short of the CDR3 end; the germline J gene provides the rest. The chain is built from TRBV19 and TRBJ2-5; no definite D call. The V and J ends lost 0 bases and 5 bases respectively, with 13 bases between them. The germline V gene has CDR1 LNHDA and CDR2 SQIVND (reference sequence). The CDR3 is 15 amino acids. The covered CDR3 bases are TGTGCCAGTAGTATAGATCTAGGTCAGATGGAGACC. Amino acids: CASSIDLGQMET. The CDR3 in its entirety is CASSIDLGQMETQYF.

CDR3 sequence: CSAKTSGRTGELFF. The CDR3 bases that were read are TGCAGTGCTAAGACTAGCGGGCGCACCGGGGAG. V gene TRBV20-1 combines with J gene TRBJ2-2; 10 positions match TRBD2. The read gets to within 3 residues of the CDR3 end, and the germline J gene fills in the rest. J lost 4 bases, V lost 4 bases, and 3 bases had no gene match. There are 14 residues in the CDR3. In germline, CDR1 is DFQATT, CDR2 SNEGSKA (reference sequence).

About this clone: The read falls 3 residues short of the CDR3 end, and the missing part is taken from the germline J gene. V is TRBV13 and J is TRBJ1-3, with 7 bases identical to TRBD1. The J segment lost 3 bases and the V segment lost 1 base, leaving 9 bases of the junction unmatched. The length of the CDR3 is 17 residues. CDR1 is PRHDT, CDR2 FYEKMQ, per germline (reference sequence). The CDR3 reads CASSLEFRTGDGNTIYF. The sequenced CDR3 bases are TGTGCCAGCAGCTTAGAATTCAGAACAGGGGATGGAAACACC. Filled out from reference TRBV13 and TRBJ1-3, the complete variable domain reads AAGVIQSPRHLIKEKRETATLKCYPIPRHDTVYWYQQGPGQDPQFLISFYEKMQSDKGSIPDRFSAQQFSDYHSELNMSSLELGDSALYFCASSLEFRTGDGNTIYFGEGSWLTVV.

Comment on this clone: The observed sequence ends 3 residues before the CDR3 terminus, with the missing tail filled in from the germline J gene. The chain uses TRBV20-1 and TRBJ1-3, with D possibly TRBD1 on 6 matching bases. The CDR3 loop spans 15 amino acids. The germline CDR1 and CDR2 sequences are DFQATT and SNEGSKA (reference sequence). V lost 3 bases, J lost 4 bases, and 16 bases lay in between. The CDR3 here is CSASGRGATGNTIYF. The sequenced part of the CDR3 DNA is TGCAGTGCTAGTGGACGGGGGGCAACCGGAAACACC.

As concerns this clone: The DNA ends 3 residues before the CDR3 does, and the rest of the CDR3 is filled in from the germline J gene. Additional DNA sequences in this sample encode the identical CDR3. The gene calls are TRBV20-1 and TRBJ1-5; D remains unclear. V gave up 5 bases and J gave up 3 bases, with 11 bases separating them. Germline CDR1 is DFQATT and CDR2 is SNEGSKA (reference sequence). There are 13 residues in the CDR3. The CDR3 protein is CSASSDSNQPQHF. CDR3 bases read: TGCAGTGCTTCAAGCGACTCCAATCAGCCC.

The CDR3 region is CASSPLPSAEAFF. The covered CDR3 bases are TGCGCCAGCAGCCCTCTCCCTTCCGCTGAA. The gene calls are TRBV5-1 and TRBJ1-1; D ambiguous. The missing CDR3 end, 3 residues past where the read stops, is filled in from the germline J gene. The CDR3 sequence is 13 residues long. Per germline, CDR1 SGHRS and CDR2 YFSETQ. Trimming removed 4 bases from V and 6 bases from J, with 13 bases in between.

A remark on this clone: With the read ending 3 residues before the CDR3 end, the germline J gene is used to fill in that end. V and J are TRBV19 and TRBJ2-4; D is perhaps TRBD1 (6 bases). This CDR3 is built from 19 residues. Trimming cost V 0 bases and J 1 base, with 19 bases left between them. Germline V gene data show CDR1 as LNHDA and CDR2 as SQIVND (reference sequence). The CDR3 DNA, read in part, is TGTGCCAGTAGTATAGACGGCAGGGGAGTAACTGGGGCCAAAAACATT. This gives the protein CASSIDGRGVTGAKNI. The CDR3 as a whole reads CASSIDGRGVTGAKNIQYF.

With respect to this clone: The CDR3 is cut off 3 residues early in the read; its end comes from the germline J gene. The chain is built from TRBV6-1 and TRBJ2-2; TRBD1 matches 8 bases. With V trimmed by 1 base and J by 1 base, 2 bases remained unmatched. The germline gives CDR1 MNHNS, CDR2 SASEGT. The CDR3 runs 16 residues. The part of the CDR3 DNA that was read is TGTGCCAGCAGTGAAGGACAGGGGAAGAACACCGGGGAG. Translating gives CASSEGQGKNTGE. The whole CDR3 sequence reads CASSEGQGKNTGELFF.

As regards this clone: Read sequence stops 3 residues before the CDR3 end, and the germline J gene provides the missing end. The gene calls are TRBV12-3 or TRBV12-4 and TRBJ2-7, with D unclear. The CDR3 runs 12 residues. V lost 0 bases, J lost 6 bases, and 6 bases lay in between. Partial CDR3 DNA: TGTGCCAGCAGTTTAGCTCGCGCCGAG. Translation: CASSLARAE. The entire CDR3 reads CASSLARAEQYF.

CDR3 bases read: TGTGCCAGCAGGATAAGGGGGAGCCAAGAGACC. Its protein is CASRIRGSQET. The entire CDR3 is CASRIRGSQETQYF. The V and J genes are TRBV2 and TRBJ2-5; D might be TRBD1 (6 bases). The sequence runs out 3 residues before the end of the CDR3; the remainder is reconstructed from the germline J gene. The CDR3 runs to 14 residues. V was shortened by 6 bases and J by 1 base, with 12 bases between the two germline ends. Germline V CDR1 and CDR2: SNHLY, FYNNEI. The full variable domain, its missing parts supplied by reference TRBV2 and TRBJ2-5, is EPEVTQTPSHQVTQMGQEVILRCVPISNHLYFYWYRQILGQKVEFLVSFYNNEISEKSEIFDDQFSVERPDGSNFTLKIRSTKLEDSAMYFCASRIRGSQETQYFGPGTRLLVL.

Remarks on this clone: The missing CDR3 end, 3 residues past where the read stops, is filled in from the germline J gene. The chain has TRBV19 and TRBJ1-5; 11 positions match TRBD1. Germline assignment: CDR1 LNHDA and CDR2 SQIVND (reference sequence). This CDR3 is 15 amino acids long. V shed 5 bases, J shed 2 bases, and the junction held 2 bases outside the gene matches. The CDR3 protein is CASSGTGGGNQPQHF. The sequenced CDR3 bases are TGTGCCAGTAGTGGGACAGGGGGGGGCAATCAGCCC.

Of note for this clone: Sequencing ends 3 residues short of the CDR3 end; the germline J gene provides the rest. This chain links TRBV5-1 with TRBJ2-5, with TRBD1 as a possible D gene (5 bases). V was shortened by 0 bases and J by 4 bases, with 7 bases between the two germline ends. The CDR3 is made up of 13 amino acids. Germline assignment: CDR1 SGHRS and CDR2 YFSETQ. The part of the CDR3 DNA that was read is TGCGCCAGCAGCTTGGAGGGGTTAGAGACC. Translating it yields CASSLEGLET. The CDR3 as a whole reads CASSLEGLETQYF.

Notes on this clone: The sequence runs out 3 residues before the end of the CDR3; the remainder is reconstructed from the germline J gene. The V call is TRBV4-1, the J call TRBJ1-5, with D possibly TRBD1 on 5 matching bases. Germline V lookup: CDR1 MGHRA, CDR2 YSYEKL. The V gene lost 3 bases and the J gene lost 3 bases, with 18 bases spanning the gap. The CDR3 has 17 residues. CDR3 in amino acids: CASSQGAGGRNNQPQHF. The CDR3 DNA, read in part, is TGCGCCAGCAGCCAGGGTGCGGGGGGACGGAACAATCAGCCC.